The source of this T cell receptor (beta chain) is a study of CD8 T cells in ankylosing spondylitis. This clonotype was counted at least ten times. A single record per CDR3 protein comes from TCRdb applying MiXCR to the 5' RACE reads. The sample consists of some 87,000 distinct CDR3 sequences, roughly 9.6% of them appearing once. Trimming pared 4 bases from V and 7 bases from J, leaving 18 bases between. The V gene's germline CDR1 is SGDLS and CDR2 YYNGEE. The CDR3 runs 15 residues. Sequenced: blood, either unsorted or a sorted T cell fraction (not recorded which). The chain uses TRBV9 and TRBJ2-1; D unclear. This TCR came from a male donor with ankylosing spondylitis or in good health (not recorded which). The DNA of the CDR3 is TGTGCCAGCAGCCCCCACGAGGCAGTTCTGAATGAGCAGTTCTTC. It translates to CASSPHEAVLNEQFF.